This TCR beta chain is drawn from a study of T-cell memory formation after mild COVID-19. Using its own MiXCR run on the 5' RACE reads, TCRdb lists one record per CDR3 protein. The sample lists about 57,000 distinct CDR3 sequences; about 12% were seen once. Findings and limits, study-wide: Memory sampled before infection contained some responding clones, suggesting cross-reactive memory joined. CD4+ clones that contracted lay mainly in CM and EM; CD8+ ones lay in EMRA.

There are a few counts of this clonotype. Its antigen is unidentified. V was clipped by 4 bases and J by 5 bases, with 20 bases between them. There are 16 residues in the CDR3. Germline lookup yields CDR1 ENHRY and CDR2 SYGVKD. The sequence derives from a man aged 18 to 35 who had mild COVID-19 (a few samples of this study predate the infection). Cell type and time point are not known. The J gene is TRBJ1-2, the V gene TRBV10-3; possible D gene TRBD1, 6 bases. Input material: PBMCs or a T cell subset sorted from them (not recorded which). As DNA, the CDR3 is TGTGCCATCAGTGTTGCCGGGACAAAGTCCGGATATGGCTACACCTTC. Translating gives CAISVAGTKSGYGYTF.